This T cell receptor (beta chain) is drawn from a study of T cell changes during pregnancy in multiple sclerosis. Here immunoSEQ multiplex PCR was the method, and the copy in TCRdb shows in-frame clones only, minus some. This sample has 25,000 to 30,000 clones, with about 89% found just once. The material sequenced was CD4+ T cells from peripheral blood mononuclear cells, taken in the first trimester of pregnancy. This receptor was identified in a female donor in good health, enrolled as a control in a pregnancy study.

The DNA for the CDR3 is TGTGCCAGCAGCGCACGGAGCCAGGGGTCCCACGAGCAGTACTTC. This gives the protein CASSARSQGSHEQYF. The chain links TRBV9 to TRBJ2-7; maybe TRBD1 (6 bases). Germline values: CDR1 SGDLS, CDR2 YYNGEE. V shed 3 bases and J shed 5 bases, with 18 bases lying between them. The CDR3 runs 15 residues.